The 5 T cell receptor beta chains below come from one sample, sequenced in a study of blood T cell repertoires in COVID-19. The method was immunoSEQ multiplex PCR; TCRdb's version includes in-frame clones alone and lacks a portion of them. The sample lists approximately 290,000 clones, around 89% seen once, with more than 0.75% in the top ten. Specimen: peripheral blood. The receptors here all came from a man aged 25 to 45 with acute or convalescent COVID-19.

The rearrangement joins TRBV28 to TRBJ2-1; D is unclear. CDR3 length equals 17 residues. CDR1 is MDHEN, CDR2 SYDVKM, per germline. Trimming cost V 1 base and J 0 bases, with 13 bases left between them. CDR3 residues: CASSLSGSYRSYNEQFF. The CDR3 region has the DNA TGTGCCAGCAGTTTATCCGGGTCCTACCGCTCCTACAATGAGCAGTTCTTC.

The chain carries TRBV28 and TRBJ2-2; tentatively, D is TRBD1 (6 bases). V was cut by 6 bases and J by 7 bases, with 15 bases left in between. The CDR3 sequence is 14 residues long. The germline V gene has CDR1 MDHEN and CDR2 SYDVKM. The CDR3 loop is CASSPTGRGGELFF. As DNA, the CDR3 is TGTGCCAGCAGCCCAACAGGGAGAGGCGGGGAGCTGTTTTTT.

This clone was observed a single time. This rearrangement joins TRBV5-1 to TRBJ2-3, with D perhaps matching TRBD1 (5 bases). The germline V gene has CDR1 SGHRS and CDR2 YFSETQ. V was clipped by 0 bases and J by 0 bases, with 14 bases between them. The CDR3 length is 17 residues. The DNA of the CDR3 is TGCGCCAGCAGCTTGGGGTCCTTGGGGCCTAGCACAGATACGCAGTATTTT. Amino acids: CASSLGSLGPSTDTQYF.

The chain is built from TRBV14 and TRBJ1-2; D not certain. V gave up 1 base and J gave up 5 bases, with 8 bases separating them. This CDR3 region has 13 residues. The germline CDR1 and CDR2 sequences are SGHDN and FVKESK. This CDR3 reads CASSQGRVYGYTF. The DNA of the CDR3 is TGTGCCAGCAGCCAAGGGAGGGTTTATGGCTACACCTTC.

J is TRBJ2-5 and V is TRBV9; TRBD2 matches at 9 bases. The CDR3 consists of 14 residues. With V trimmed by 4 bases and J by 5 bases, 6 bases remained unmatched. Germline CDR1 and CDR2: SGDLS and YYNGEE. CDR3 sequence reads: CASSPSGNGETQYF. DNA of the CDR3: TGTGCCAGCAGCCCTAGCGGGAACGGGGAGACCCAGTACTTC.